Reported below is one T cell receptor (beta chain). Its target is unknown. Sequencing was performed with immunoSEQ multiplex PCR; in TCRdb, only in-frame clones are kept and a portion is missing. The table shows about 400,000 clones, with roughly four fifths occurring only once. This specimen belongs to a study of Ad26.COV2.S vaccination and SARS-CoV-2 variants. The treatment here: around 19 received Ad26.COV2.S at low or high dose, single or two shots; roughly five received placebo; per-sample allocation not given. Day 63 following the first vaccine or placebo injection was when the samples were taken. Germline V lookup: CDR1 SGHKS, CDR2 YYEKEE (reference sequence). The ends were cut back, 1 base at V and 6 bases at J, with 22 bases in the middle. The CDR3 is made up of 17 amino acids. Findings and limits, study-wide: People who got the vaccine had more spike-specific TCR breadth than people who got placebo. Responses of spike-specific T cells (both CD8+ and CD4+) reportedly showed substantial breadth after vaccination.

Specimen: peripheral blood, collected in a trial of Ad26.COV2.S vaccine versus placebo. The source is a person between 18 and 59 years old who received the Ad26.COV2.S COVID-19 vaccine or a placebo. V usage is TRBV5-5 and J usage is TRBJ1-2, with D hard to call. The CDR3 here is CASSLRRPGSLEDGYTF. DNA for the CDR3: TGTGCCAGCAGCTTGAGGCGTCCGGGAAGTCTTGAGGATGGCTACACCTTC.